The rows below give T cell receptor beta chains drawn from one sample of a study of Ad26.COV2.S vaccination and SARS-CoV-2 variants. The table came from immunoSEQ multiplex PCR; TCRdb's copy has only in-frame clones and leaves some out. Of approximately 410,000 clones in the sample, roughly 90% were seen once. Source: peripheral blood, taken in a trial of Ad26.COV2.S vaccine versus placebo. These receptors were collected from a person between 18 and 65 years old who received the Ad26.COV2.S COVID-19 vaccine or a placebo. Both conserved end residues are part of each CDR3. The order of the fields is D gene, J gene, V gene, clone size, CDR3 DNA, CDR3 protein. A D gene is named only where the DNA matches it firmly. Clone size is given for some rows only: seen once, a few or many times, or a class if the clone is expanded.

-,TRBJ1-2,TRBV6-1,few,TGTGCCAGCAGTGGGCCGGGATCTCAGGGGAGTAGCAGCTATGGCTACACCTTC,CASSGPGSQGSSSYGYTF
-,TRBJ2-1,TRBV7-2,-,TGTGCCAGCAGCCCTAGTGGCAATGAGCAGTTCTTC,CASSPSGNEQFF
-,TRBJ2-1,TRBV4-3,-,TGCGCCAGCAGCCAAGATCCCGTCAGGGGATCTCACAATGAGCAGTTCTTC,CASSQDPVRGSHNEQFF
-,TRBJ2-1,TRBV16,-,TGTGCCAGCAGCCAATCGGTAACCACTGGAGCCCTTTACAATGAGCAGTTCTTC,CASSQSVTTGALYNEQFF
-,TRBJ2-5,TRBV4-1,-,TGCGCCAGCAGCCAAGATCCCAACGGGCCGACCCAGTACTTC,CASSQDPNGPTQYF
-,TRBJ2-5,TRBV2,few,TGTGCCAGCAGACTGGTCCAAGAGACCCAGTACTTC,CASRLVQETQYF
-,TRBJ2-3,TRBV6-1,-,TGTGCCAGCAGTGAATATTGGCAGGGCACAGATACGCAGTATTTT,CASSEYWQGTDTQYF
TRBD1,TRBJ1-4,TRBV6-5,-,TGTGCCAGCAGCCGGACAGGGGGAACGGGTGAAAAACTGTTTTTT,CASSRTGGTGEKLFF
-,TRBJ2-5,TRBV7-9,-,TGTGCCAGCAGCTTATATGGCAGGGGACAAGAGACCCAGTACTTC,CASSLYGRGQETQYF
-,TRBJ1-1,TRBV10-2,-,TGCGCCAGCAGAGAATTTAACACTGAAGCTTTCTTT,CASREFNTEAFF
TRBD1,TRBJ1-2,TRBV25-1,-,TGTGCCAGCAGTGAATTGGTGGACAGGGTCAATGGCTACACCTTC,CASSELVDRVNGYTF
-,TRBJ2-7,TRBV6-5,-,TGTGCCAGCAGCCGGAGACTCAACTCCTACGAGCAGTACTTC,CASSRRLNSYEQYF
-,TRBJ2-3,TRBV10-3,-,TGTGCCTCGTGGGTCGGCAGCCACACAGATACGCAGTATTTT,CASWVGSHTDTQYF
TRBD1,TRBJ2-2,TRBV9,-,TGTGCCAGCAGCACCGACAGGGGGCGCGTTGCCGGGGAGCTGTTTTTT,CASSTDRGRVAGELFF
-,TRBJ2-7,TRBV14,-,TGTGCCAGCAGCCCGGGACATTTCTACGAGCAGTACTTC,CASSPGHFYEQYF
-,TRBJ2-1,TRBV7-9,-,TGTGCCAGCATGCACGTCCTAACGGTGTACAATGAGCAGTTCTTC,CASMHVLTVYNEQFF
-,TRBJ1-5,TRBV5-5,once,TGTGCCAGCAGCTTGTCGGGTAATCAGCCCCAGCATTTT,CASSLSGNQPQHF
-,TRBJ2-7,TRBV11-2,-,TGTGCCAGCAGCTTATTGGCGTCCTACGAGCAGTACTTC,CASSLLASYEQYF
-,TRBJ2-1,TRBV2,-,TGTGCCAGCAGTCGGCGTAGTGGGACCTACAATGAGCAGTTCTTC,CASSRRSGTYNEQFF
-,TRBJ2-2,TRBV24-1,-,TGTGCCACCAGTGATTTGCCCGAGAACACCGGGGAGCTGTTTTTT,CATSDLPENTGELFF
TRBD1,TRBJ2-7,TRBV24-1,-,TGTGCCACCAGTGACGGGACAGGGGCAGACGAGCAGTACTTC,CATSDGTGADEQYF
-,TRBJ1-4,TRBV30,-,TGTGCCTGGAGTGTACTCGGCATATCTAATGAAAAACTGTTTTTT,CAWSVLGISNEKLFF
TRBD1,TRBJ1-1,TRBV19,-,TGTGCCAGTAGTATGGACAGGGGCAACACTGAAGCTTTCTTT,CASSMDRGNTEAFF
TRBD1,TRBJ2-5,TRBV15,-,TGTGCCACCAGCCGTGGTGGGACAGGGGGATCCCAGTACTTC,CATSRGGTGGSQYF
-,TRBJ1-1,TRBV5-5,-,TGTGCCAGCAGCTTGGGGGCAGGGCGCACTGAAGCTTTCTTT,CASSLGAGRTEAFF
TRBD1,TRBJ1-2,TRBV6-1,-,TGTGCCAGCAGTGAGACGGGACAGGTGGTAAACTATGGCTACACCTTC,CASSETGQVVNYGYTF
-,TRBJ2-2,TRBV6-6,-,TGTGCCAGCAGATTCCCGAGTACCGGGGAGCTGTTTTTT,CASRFPSTGELFF
-,TRBJ1-3,TRBV7-9,-,TGTGCCAGCAGACCGCAGGGTTCTGGAAACACCATATATTTT,CASRPQGSGNTIYF
-,TRBJ1-6,TRBV4-1,-,TGCGCCAGCAGCCATCCCCGCGGGGGGGATTCACCCCTCCACTTT,CASSHPRGGDSPLHF
-,TRBJ2-5,TRBV7-2,-,TGTGCCAGCAGCCCCTACCGGGGCTTGGAGACCCAGTACTTC,CASSPYRGLETQYF
-,TRBJ2-5,TRBV11-3,-,TGTGCCAGCGCGACGGGACCAAAAGAGACCCAGTACTTC,CASATGPKETQYF
-,TRBJ1-2,TRBV19,-,TGTGCCAGTAGTATCGATAGCCGGCCCAACTATGGCTACACCTTC,CASSIDSRPNYGYTF
-,TRBJ1-5,TRBV19,-,TGTGCCAGTAGTACTAAGACAGAGAAAAATTATAGCAATCAGCCCCAGCATTTT,CASSTKTEKNYSNQPQHF
-,TRBJ1-1,TRBV6-5,-,TGTGCCAGCAGTTACGGAGGGGAGGGCACTGAAGCTTTCTTT,CASSYGGEGTEAFF
-,TRBJ1-4,TRBV3-1/TRBV3-2,-,TGTGCCAGCAGCCACACGACTAATGAAAAACTGTTTTTT,CASSHTTNEKLFF
-,TRBJ1-2,TRBV6-2/TRBV6-3,-,TGTGCCAGCAGTTACGGGACGGCGTTTAACTATGGCTACACCTTC,CASSYGTAFNYGYTF
-,TRBJ2-7,TRBV11-2,-,TGTGCCAGCAGGAGGGATGGATCGGAGCAGTACTTC,CASRRDGSEQYF
-,TRBJ1-5,TRBV6-2/TRBV6-3,-,TGTGCCAGCAGTTACTCGAGAGGGGTGGAGGTGAGCAATCAGCCCCAGCATTTT,CASSYSRGVEVSNQPQHF
-,TRBJ1-2,TRBV19,-,TGTGCCAGTACCCCGCCGGGACGGCTCTATGGCTACACCTTC,CASTPPGRLYGYTF
TRBD1,TRBJ1-6,TRBV30,-,TGTGCCTGGAGGGGACAGGATTCACCCCTCCACTTT,CAWRGQDSPLHF
TRBD2,TRBJ2-3,TRBV19,-,TGTGCCAGTAGACCTGAACGACTAGCGGGGCTGTATTTT,CASRPERLAGLYF